The sequence of this T cell receptor (beta chain) was determined in a study of immune evolution from preneoplasia to lung adenocarcinoma (dated by TCRdb to about 2021). With respect to the entire study: HLA loss of heterozygosity was observed in roughly 7%, 15% and 33% of AIS, MIA and ADC lesions, respectively, and was not observed in any AAH lesions. It was reported in the study that approximately 99 samples were used for TCR sequencing. The immune data were integrated with whole exome sequencing and methylation data from the same cohort of nodules. Resected precursor lesions (AAH, AIS, MIA) and invasive adenocarcinomas were each compared against paired morphologically normal lung tissue. In total, the cohort included 53 patients with pulmonary nodules, all of whom underwent surgical resection. Sample size was determined by specimen availability and not by a prior power calculation. POLYSOLVER was used to infer Class I HLA alleles from exome data, and LOHHLA was used to detect allele-specific HLA loss. The study used immune gene expression, TCR sequencing and multiplex immunofluorescence to profile the immune contexture of lung adenocarcinoma precursors and invasive adenocarcinoma. A total of under 55 patients contributed TCR sequencing data.

TCR beta CDR3 regions were sequenced from DNA using the immunoSEQ hsTCRbeta Kit. In the authors' own workflow: TCR sequencing data were analysed with the ImmunoSEQ Analyzer. T cell clonality was defined as 1 minus Pielou's evenness, as computed on productive rearrangements. To measure T cell diversity, the inverse Simpson index was applied to productive templates. T cell density was defined as TCR beta template counts normalized to usable DNA, with usable DNA estimated by amplification and sequencing of housekeeping genes. Two-sided Kruskal-Wallis tests were used to compare TCR metrics across histologic stages. The clones in this table, taken by TCRdb from immuneACCESS, are in-frame only. Not every clone is retained; where verified, under half of the shortfall comes from an unresolved V gene, and the cause of the rest is unknown. V, J and clone size were drawn from that table, and D and trimming were deduced from the DNA. The sample table holds tens of thousands of clones, of which over 75% were seen once. The top ten constitute about 4.3% of the sample.

There are 12 amino acids in the CDR3, from cysteine to phenylalanine inclusive. Kept here is only the CDR3 DNA, which spans 36 bases and is read in frame from base 1. Sequences KGHSH (CDR1) and LQKENI (CDR2) are obtained from the germline V gene. The junction carries 9 bases between V and J, which are trimmed by 3 bases and 7 bases respectively. As concerns this clone: Its antigen has not been determined. No quality values exist for individual bases; no much larger clone is one base distant.

The investigation overall reported the following: Because every patient came from Japan and China, how well the results apply to Western populations was uncertain. Normal lung had the highest top T cell clone frequencies, and these frequencies appeared to fall progressively from AAH through AIS, MIA and invasive adenocarcinoma. The findings rested on association rather than direct causation, and larger cohorts with long-term follow-up and longitudinal biopsies were considered necessary. The highest clonality was observed in normal lung, whereas higher T cell density and diversity but lower clonality appeared to be present in later-stage lesions. Compared with EGFR-mutant or double wild-type lesions, KRAS-mutant nodules had the highest T cell clonality.

Patients underwent resection in Japan or China between about 2014 and 2017. The histologic diagnosis of each case was independently confirmed on H&E slides by two lung cancer pathologists. To enrich premalignant or tumor cells for nucleic acid extraction, macro-dissection was performed after pathologic assessment. FFPE tissue was used for DNA isolation with the AllPrep DNA/RNA FFPE Kit. This TCR was recovered from a person aged 55 to 69 with lung adenocarcinoma. The material sequenced was FFPE invasive lung adenocarcinoma tissue. Reading the label with the study, this specimen's cell subset or site is: frankly invasive lung adenocarcinoma (ADC). The V and J segments used are TRBV18 and TRBJ1-1; no confident D gene assignment can be made. The DNA sequence reads TGTGCCAGCTCACCCTACGTAGGTGAAGCTTTCTTT. Translated, this is CASSPYVGEAFF.